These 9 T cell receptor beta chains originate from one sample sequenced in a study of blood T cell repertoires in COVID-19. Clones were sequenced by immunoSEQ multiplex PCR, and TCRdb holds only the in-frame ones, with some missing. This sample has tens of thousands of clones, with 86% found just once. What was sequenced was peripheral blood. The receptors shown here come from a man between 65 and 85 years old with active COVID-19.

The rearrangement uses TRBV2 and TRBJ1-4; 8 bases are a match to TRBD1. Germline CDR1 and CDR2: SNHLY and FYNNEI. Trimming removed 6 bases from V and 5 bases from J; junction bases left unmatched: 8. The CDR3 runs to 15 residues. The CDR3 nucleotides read TGTGCCAGCAGCTGGGCCACAGGGGGAAATGAAAAACTGTTTTTT. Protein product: CASSWATGGNEKLFF. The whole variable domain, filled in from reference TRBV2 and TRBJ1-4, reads EPEVTQTPSHQVTQMGQEVILRCVPISNHLYFYWYRQILGQKVEFLVSFYNNEISEKSEIFDDQFSVERPDGSNFTLKIRSTKLEDSAMYFCASSWATGGNEKLFFGSGTQLSVL.

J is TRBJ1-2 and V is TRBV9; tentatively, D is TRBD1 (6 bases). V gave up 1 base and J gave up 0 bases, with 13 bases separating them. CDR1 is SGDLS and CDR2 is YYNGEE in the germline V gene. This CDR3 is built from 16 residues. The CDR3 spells CASSVPLRGANYGYTF. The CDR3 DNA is TGTGCCAGCAGCGTACCGCTCAGGGGAGCTAACTATGGCTACACCTTC.

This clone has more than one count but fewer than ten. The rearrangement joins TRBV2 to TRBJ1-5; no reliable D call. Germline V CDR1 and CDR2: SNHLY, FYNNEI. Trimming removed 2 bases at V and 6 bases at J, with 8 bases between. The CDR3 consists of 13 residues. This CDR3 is CASSETDIQPQHF. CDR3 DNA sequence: TGTGCCAGCAGTGAAACCGACATTCAGCCCCAGCATTTT.

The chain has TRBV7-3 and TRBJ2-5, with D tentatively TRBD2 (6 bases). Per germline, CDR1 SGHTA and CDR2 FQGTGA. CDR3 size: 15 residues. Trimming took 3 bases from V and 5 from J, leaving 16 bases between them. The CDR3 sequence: CASSLTGGERETQYF. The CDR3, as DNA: TGTGCCAGCAGCTTGACGGGCGGGGAAAGGGAGACCCAGTACTTC. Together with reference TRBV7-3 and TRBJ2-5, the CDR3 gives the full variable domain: GAGVSQTPSNKVTEKGKYVELRCDPISGHTALYWYRQSLGQGPEFLIYFQGTGAADDSGLPNDRFFAVRPEGSVSTLKIQRTERGDSAVYLCASSLTGGERETQYFGPGTRLLVL.

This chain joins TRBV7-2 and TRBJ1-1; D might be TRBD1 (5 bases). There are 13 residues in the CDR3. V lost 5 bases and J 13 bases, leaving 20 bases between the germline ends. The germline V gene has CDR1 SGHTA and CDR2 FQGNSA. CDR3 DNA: TGTGCCAGCAGCGGAAGCGCAGGGATTAATGGTTTCTTT. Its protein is CASSGSAGINGFF.

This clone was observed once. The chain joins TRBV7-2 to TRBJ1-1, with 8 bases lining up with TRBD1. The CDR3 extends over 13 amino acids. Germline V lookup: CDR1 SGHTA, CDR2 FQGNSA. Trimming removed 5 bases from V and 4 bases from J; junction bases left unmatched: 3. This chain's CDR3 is CASSPGQGTEAFF. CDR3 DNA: TGTGCCAGCAGCCCAGGACAGGGCACTGAAGCTTTCTTT.

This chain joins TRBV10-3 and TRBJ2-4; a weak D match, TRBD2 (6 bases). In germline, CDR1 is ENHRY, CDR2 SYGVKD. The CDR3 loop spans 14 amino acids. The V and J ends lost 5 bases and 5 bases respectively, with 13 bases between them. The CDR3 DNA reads TGTGCCATCAGTCCCCATGGGGAGGAAAACATTCAGTACTTC. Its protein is CAISPHGEENIQYF.

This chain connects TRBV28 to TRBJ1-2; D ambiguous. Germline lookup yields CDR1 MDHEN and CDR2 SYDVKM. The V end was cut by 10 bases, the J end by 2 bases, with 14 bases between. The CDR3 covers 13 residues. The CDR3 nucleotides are TGTGCCACCAAGTTAACGGAGAACTATGGCTACACCTTC. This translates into CATKLTENYGYTF.

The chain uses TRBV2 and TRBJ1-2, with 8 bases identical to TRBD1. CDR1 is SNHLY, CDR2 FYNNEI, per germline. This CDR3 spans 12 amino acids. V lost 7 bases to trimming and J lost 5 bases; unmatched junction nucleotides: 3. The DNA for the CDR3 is TGTGCCAGCACGACAGGGGTGTATGGCTACACCTTC. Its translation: CASTTGVYGYTF. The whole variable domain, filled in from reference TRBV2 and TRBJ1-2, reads EPEVTQTPSHQVTQMGQEVILRCVPISNHLYFYWYRQILGQKVEFLVSFYNNEISEKSEIFDDQFSVERPDGSNFTLKIRSTKLEDSAMYFCASTTGVYGYTFGSGTRLTVV.